This T cell receptor beta chain was identified during a study of blood T cell repertoires in COVID-19. TCRdb keeps only in-frame clones here, not all; method: immunoSEQ multiplex PCR. Among 150,000 to 200,000 clones listed, 65% to 85% were seen once. The cohort comprised adults aged roughly 18 to 100 years residing in approximately 25 US areas. The study assigned cohorts using participant-reported clinical history. Germline V gene sequence: CDR1 MNHEY, CDR2 SVGAGI. The CDR3 totals 13 residues. V was trimmed by 6 bases and J by 4 bases, leaving 13 bases between them. This sequence joins TRBV6-5 and TRBJ2-7; D gene ambiguous. Sequenced: PBMCs or T cells enriched from blood (not recorded which). The source is a man aged 65 to 79 who had been exposed to COVID-19. CDR3: CASRRETAYEQYF. The DNA of the CDR3 is TGTGCCAGCAGAAGAGAAACTGCTTACGAGCAGTACTTC.